The present TCR beta chain was sequenced within a study of identical twins (dated by TCRdb to 2015 to 2016). General notes on the study: The study deep-sequenced TCR alpha and beta repertoires from monozygotic twins, unrelated adults of various ages and cord blood to test whether fetal clonotypes persist. Replicate twin experiments were performed at different times using different library preparation protocols to rule out contamination.

On this clonotype: Its specific antigen is unknown. No quality values exist for individual bases; no much larger clone is one base distant.

The CDR3 measures 15 amino acids from cysteine to phenylalanine. Of all the DNA, just the CDR3 is kept, 45 bases in frame from base 1. Taken from the germline V gene, the CDR1 and CDR2 loops are SGHDN and FVKESK. Trimming removed 1 base from V and 6 bases from J, leaving 14 bases between the germline ends. Only healthy Caucasian donors were included. The twin cohort comprised three pairs of female monozygotic twins, all aged roughly 18 to 30 years. RNA for TCR libraries was isolated from peripheral blood mononuclear cells. Library preparation was by 5' RACE. Sequenced on an Illumina HiSeq 2000. Template switching introduced a universal primer binding site; the final cDNA contained a unique molecular identifier, enabling accurate counting of TCR cDNA molecules. Specific primers in the conserved constant-segment region were used to synthesize first-strand cDNA for TCR alpha and beta chains. Each cDNA library was double barcoded, with a SMART-Mk sample barcode plus Illumina barcodes, to control for contamination. TruSeq adapter sequences along with Illumina sample barcodes were introduced in two successive PCR steps. The TCR alpha and beta cDNA libraries were sequenced on the Illumina HiSeq platform using custom primers. Under the source paper's analysis protocol: Unique molecular identifiers were extracted from raw reads with MiGEC, and CDR3 positions were determined with MiXCR. Recombination models were inferred per individual with the repgenHMM and IGoR tools using an EM algorithm. The tcR package in R was used for shared clonotype analysis, with sharing normalized by the product of cloneset sizes. To study raw recombination free of thymic and clonal selection effects, out-of-frame nonproductive sequences were analyzed. In TCRdb, the public reads were trimmed at Q25 with fastp and aligned with MiXCR, with productive beta chains retained. Rows are unified per CDR3 protein, each entry keeping the most common DNA and genes. It is TCRdb's table, rather than the study itself, that gives the V and J calls and clone size. This sample has about 660,000 distinct CDR3 sequences in its table, and over 8.5% of those were observed once. The biggest ten clones account for around 0.98% of the sample.

The full study reports these points: Invariant T cells such as MAIT and iNKT could partly confound zero-insertion analyses, though diverse VJ usage argued against this for most clonotypes. Excess twin sharing in beta out-of-frame sequences was weaker because fewer shared sequences lowered the signal-to-noise ratio. Because the same donors could not be followed over many years, conclusions were based on cross-sectional statistical analysis. Fewer insertions were carried by abundant cord blood beta clonotypes, a similar but weaker trend appeared in young adult naive repertoires, and no such trend appeared in memory repertoires. In monozygotic twins, recombination models systematically underestimated out-of-frame TCR alpha sharing, but the models matched the sharing seen between unrelated individuals. Out-of-frame TCR alpha sequences shared between twins showed an excess of low generation-probability sequences compared with coincidental sharing between unrelated individuals.

The sample was also linked to a second study, of yellow fever vaccine responses in identical twins. From that second study: The authors reported that the T cell response to vaccination in identical twins appeared partly convergent and partly personalized. Focusing on identical twins, the study followed the T cell clones that responded to the vaccine, and did so with precision.

Material for sequencing was PBMCs. The chain employs TRBV14 and TRBJ2-3; a tentative D match to TRBD2 spans 5 bases. This TCR came from a woman aged 18-29 years in good health. At the DNA level, the sequence is TGTGCCAGCAGCCAAGTAGACTACCCCTCGGATACGCAGTATTTT. It is translated as CASSQVDYPSDTQYF.